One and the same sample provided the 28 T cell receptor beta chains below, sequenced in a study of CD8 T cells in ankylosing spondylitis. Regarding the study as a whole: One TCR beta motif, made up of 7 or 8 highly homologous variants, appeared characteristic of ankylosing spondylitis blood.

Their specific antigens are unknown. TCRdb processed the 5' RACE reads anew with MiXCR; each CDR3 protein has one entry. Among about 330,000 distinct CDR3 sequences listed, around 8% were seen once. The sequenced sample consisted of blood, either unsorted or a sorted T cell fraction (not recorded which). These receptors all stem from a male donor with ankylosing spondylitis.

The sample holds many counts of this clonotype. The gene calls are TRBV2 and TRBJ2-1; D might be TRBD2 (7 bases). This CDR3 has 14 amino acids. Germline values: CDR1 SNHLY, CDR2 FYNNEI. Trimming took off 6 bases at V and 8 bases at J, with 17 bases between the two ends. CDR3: CASRGRGTLDEQFF. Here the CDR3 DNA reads TGTGCCAGCAGGGGGAGGGGGACCCTTGATGAGCAGTTCTTC.

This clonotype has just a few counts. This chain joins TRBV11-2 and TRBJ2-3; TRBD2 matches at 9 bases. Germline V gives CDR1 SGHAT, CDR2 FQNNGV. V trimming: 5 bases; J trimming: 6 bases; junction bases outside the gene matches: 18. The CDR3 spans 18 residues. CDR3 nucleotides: TGTGCCAGCAGCCCCTCACGGGCGACAGCGGGAGGAGGGGATACGCAGTATTTT. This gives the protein CASSPSRATAGGGDTQYF.

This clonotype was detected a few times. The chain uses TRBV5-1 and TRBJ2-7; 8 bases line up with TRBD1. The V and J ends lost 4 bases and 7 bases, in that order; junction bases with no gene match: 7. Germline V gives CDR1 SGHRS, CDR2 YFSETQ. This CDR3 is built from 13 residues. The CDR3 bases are TGCGCCAGCAGCATATGGACAGGGCGAGAGCAGTACTTC. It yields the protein CASSIWTGREQYF.

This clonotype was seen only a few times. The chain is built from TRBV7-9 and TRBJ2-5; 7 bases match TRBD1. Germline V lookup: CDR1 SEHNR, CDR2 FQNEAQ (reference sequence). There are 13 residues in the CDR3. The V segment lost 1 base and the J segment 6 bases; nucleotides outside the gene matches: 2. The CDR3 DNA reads TGTGCCAGCAGCTTAGAAGGGGGCCAGACCCAGTACTTC. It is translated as CASSLEGGQTQYF.

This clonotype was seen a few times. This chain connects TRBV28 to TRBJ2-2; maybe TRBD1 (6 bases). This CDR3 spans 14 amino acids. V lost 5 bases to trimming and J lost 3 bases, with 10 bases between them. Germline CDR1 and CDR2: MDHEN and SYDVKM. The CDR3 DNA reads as TGTGCCAGCAGTCGGGGACAACACACCGGGGAGCTGTTTTTT. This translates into CASSRGQHTGELFF.

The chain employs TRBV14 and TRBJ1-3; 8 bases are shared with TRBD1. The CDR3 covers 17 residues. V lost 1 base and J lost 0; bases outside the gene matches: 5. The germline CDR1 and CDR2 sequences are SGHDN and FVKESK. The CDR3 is CASSQGDRPISGNTIYF. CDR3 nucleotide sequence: TGTGCCAGCAGCCAAGGGGACAGGCCGATCTCTGGAAACACCATATATTTT. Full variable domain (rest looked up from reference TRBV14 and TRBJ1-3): EAGVTQFPSHSVIEKGQTVTLRCDPISGHDNLYWYRRVMGKEIKFLLHFVKESKQDESGMPNNRFLAERTGGTYSTLKVQPAELEDSGVYFCASSQGDRPISGNTIYFGEGSWLTVV.

As DNA, the CDR3 is TGTGCCAGCAGCCCCATTGGTCTAGCGCGGTACCAAGAGACCCAGTACTTC. Its translation is CASSPIGLARYQETQYF. The gene calls are TRBV11-3 and TRBJ2-5; a weak D match, TRBD2 (6 bases). This CDR3 is 17 amino acids long. With 5 bases removed from V and 0 bases from J, the gap between germline ends came to 19 bases. Germline CDR1 and CDR2: SGHNT and YENEEA.

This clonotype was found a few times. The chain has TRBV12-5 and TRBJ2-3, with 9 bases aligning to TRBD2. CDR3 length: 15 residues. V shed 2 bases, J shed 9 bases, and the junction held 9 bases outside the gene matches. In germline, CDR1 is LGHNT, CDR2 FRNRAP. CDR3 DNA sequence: TGTGCTAGTGGTTTGTCTAGCGGGATAAAGTGGACGCAGTATTTT. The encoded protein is CASGLSSGIKWTQYF.

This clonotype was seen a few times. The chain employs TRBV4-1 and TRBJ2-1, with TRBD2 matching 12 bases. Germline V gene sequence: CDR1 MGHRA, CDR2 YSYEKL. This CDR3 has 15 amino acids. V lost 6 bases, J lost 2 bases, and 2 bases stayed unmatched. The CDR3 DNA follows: TGCGCCAGCAGGCCTAGCGGGGGGGCCTACAATGAGCAGTTCTTC. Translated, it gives CASRPSGGAYNEQFF.

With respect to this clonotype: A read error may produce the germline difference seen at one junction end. The CDR3 sequence is CRVEVGRSSYNEQFF. In DNA, the CDR3 is TGCAGGGTTGAAGTGGGACGAAGCTCCTACAATGAGCAGTTCTTC. This chain links TRBV29-1 with TRBJ2-1; D possibly uses TRBD1 or TRBD2 (5 bases each). From germline, CDR1 is SQVTM and CDR2 ANQGSEA. This CDR3 has 15 amino acids.

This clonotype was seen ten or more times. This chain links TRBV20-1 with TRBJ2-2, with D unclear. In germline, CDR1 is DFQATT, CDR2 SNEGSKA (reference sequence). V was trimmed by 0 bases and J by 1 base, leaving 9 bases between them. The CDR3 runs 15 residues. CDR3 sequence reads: CSARDRAGNTGELFF. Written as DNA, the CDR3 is TGCAGTGCTAGAGATCGGGCAGGGAACACCGGGGAGCTGTTTTTT.

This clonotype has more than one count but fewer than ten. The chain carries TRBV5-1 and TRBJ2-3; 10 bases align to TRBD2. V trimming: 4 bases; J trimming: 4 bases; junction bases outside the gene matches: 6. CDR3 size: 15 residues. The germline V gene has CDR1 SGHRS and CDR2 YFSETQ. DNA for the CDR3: TGCGCCAGCAGCCCCGTGACTAGCGGGTCAGATACGCAGTATTTT. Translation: CASSPVTSGSDTQYF.

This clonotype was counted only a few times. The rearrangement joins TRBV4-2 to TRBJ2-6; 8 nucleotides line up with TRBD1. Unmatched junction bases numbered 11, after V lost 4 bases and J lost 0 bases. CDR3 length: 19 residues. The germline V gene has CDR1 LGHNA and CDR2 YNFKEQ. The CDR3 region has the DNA TGTGCCAGCAGCCTTCAGGGGGCGGGGAAAGGCTCTGGGGCCAACGTCCTGACTTTC. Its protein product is CASSLQGAGKGSGANVLTF.

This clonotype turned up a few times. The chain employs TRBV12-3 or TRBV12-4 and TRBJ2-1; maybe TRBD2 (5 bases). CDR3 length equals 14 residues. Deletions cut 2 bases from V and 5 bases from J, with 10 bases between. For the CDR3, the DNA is TGTGCCAGCAGTTTACTAGCATTAGACAATGAGCAGTTCTTC. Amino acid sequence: CASSLLALDNEQFF.

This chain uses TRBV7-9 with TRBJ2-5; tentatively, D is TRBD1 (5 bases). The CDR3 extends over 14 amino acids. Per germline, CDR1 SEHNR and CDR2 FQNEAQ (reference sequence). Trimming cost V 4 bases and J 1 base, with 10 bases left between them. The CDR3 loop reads CASSSTGPQETQYF. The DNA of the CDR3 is TGTGCCAGCAGCTCTACAGGCCCCCAAGAGACCCAGTACTTC.

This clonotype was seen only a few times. The CDR3 here is CASSLNGGANVLTF. CDR3 DNA sequence: TGTGCCAGCAGTTTGAACGGAGGGGCCAACGTCCTGACTTTC. The V and J genes are TRBV12-3 or TRBV12-4 and TRBJ2-6; D is unclear. This CDR3 contains 14 residues. Trimming cost V 3 bases and J 4 bases, with 7 bases left between them.

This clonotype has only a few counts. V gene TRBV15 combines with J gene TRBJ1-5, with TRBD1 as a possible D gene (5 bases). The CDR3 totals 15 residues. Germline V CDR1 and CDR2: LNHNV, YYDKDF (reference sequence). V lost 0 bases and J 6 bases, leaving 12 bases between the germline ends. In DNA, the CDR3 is TGTGCCACCAGCAGAGATCGAGGGGACGGTCAGCCCCAGCATTTT. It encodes CATSRDRGDGQPQHF.

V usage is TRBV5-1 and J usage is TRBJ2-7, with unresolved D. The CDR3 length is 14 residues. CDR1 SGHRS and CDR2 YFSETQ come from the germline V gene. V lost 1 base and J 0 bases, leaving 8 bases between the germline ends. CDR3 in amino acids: CASSLNGNSYEQYF. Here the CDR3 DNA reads TGCGCCAGCAGCTTGAACGGAAACTCCTACGAGCAGTACTTC.

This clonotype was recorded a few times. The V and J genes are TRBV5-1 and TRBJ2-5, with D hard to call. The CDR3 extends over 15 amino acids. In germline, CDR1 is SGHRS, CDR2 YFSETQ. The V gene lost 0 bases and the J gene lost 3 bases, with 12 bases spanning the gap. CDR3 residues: CASSLVDPWEETQYF. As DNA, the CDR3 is TGCGCCAGCAGCTTGGTGGACCCATGGGAAGAGACCCAGTACTTC.

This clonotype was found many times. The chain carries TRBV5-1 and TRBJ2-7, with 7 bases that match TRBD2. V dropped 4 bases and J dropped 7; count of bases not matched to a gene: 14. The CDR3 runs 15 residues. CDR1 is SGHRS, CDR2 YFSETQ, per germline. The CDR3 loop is CASSDSGTKYEEQYF. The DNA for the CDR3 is TGCGCCAGCAGCGACTCCGGGACTAAGTACGAGGAGCAGTACTTC.

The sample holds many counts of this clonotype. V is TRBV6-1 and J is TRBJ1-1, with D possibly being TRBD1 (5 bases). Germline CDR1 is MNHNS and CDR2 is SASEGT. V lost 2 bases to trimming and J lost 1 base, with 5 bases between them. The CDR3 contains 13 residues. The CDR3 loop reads CASSEQGNTEAFF. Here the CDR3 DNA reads TGTGCCAGCAGTGAACAGGGGAACACTGAAGCTTTCTTT.

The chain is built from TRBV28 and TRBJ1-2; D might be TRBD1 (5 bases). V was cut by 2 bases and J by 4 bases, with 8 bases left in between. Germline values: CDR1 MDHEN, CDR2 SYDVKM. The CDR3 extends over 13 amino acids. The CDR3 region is CASSLRGPYGYTF. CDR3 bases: TGTGCCAGCAGTTTAAGGGGCCCCTATGGCTACACCTTC.

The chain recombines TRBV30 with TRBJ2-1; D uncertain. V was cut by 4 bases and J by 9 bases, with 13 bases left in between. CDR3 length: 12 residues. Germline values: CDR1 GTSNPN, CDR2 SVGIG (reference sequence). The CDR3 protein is CAWNLGSGEQFF. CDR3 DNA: TGTGCCTGGAATCTGGGGTCGGGTGAGCAGTTCTTC.

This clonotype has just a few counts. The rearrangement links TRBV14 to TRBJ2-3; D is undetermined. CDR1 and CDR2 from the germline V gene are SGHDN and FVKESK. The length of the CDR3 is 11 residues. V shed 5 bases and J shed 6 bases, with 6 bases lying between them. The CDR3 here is CASSSMDTQYF. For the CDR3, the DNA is TGTGCCAGCAGCTCGATGGATACGCAGTATTTT.

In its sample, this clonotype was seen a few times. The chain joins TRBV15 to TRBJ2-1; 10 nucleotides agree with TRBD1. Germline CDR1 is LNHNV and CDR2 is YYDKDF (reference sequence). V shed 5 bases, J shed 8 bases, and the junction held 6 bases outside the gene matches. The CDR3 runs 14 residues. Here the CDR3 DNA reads TGTGCCACCAGCGGGGACAGGGGTATTCATGAGCAGTTCTTC. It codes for CATSGDRGIHEQFF.

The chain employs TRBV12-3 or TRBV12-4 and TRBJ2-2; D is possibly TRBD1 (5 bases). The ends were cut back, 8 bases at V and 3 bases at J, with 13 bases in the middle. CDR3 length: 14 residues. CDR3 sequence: CASRYQGYTGELFF. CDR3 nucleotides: TGTGCCAGCCGGTATCAGGGATACACCGGGGAGCTGTTTTTT.

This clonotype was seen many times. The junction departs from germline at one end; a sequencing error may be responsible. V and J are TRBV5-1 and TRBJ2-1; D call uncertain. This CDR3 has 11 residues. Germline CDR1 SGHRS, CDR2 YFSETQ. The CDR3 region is CASSLTGEQFF. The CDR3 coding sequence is TGTGCCAGCAGCTTGACCGGGGAGCAGTTCTTC.

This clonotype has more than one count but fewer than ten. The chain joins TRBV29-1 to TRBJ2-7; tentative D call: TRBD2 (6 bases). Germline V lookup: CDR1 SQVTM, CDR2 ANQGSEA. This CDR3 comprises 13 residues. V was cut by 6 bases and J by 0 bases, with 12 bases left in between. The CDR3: CSVEGPASYEQYF. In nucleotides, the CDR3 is TGCAGCGTGGAGGGACCAGCCTCCTACGAGCAGTACTTC.